This paragraph covers one T cell receptor beta chain sequence. The sample is drawn from a study of OX40 agonist ivuxolimab in advanced cancers. Here immunoSEQ multiplex PCR was the method, and the copy in TCRdb shows in-frame clones only, minus some. The table shows tens of thousands of clones, with over 75% occurring only once. Trimming left V 4 bases short and J 5 bases short, with 8 bases between. The CDR3 contains 12 residues. Germline values: CDR1 LNHDA, CDR2 SQIVND (reference sequence). The sample here was CD4+ or CD8+ T cells sorted from blood, taken in a trial of the OX40 agonist ivuxolimab. This receptor was taken from an adult with an advanced solid tumor such as melanoma, head and neck, liver or kidney cancer. The rearrangement joins TRBV19 to TRBJ1-2; D might be TRBD1 (6 bases). CDR3 bases: TGTGCCAGTAGTACGGACAGATATGGCTACACCTTC. Translating gives CASSTDRYGYTF.